This T cell receptor beta chain was sequenced for a study of T cell responses to AZD1222 COVID-19 vaccine. The length of the CDR3 is 15 residues. V was cut by 4 bases and J by 2 bases, with 14 bases left in between. CDR1 and CDR2 (germline): MDHEN, SYDVKM. This clone was counted between two and nine times. Clones were read by immunoSEQ multiplex PCR, and TCRdb kept only the in-frame ones, dropping some. The sample contains 130,000 or so clones, around 90% of which appear only once. The TCR originated in an adult who received the AZD1222 COVID-19 vaccine. The source material was peripheral blood, sampled 28 days after the second AZD1222 dose. This chain links TRBV28 with TRBJ1-2, with no clear D. The CDR3 bases are TGTGCCAGCAGTTCCGTATTGGGCCAGAACTATGGCTACACCTTC. This codes for CASSSVLGQNYGYTF.